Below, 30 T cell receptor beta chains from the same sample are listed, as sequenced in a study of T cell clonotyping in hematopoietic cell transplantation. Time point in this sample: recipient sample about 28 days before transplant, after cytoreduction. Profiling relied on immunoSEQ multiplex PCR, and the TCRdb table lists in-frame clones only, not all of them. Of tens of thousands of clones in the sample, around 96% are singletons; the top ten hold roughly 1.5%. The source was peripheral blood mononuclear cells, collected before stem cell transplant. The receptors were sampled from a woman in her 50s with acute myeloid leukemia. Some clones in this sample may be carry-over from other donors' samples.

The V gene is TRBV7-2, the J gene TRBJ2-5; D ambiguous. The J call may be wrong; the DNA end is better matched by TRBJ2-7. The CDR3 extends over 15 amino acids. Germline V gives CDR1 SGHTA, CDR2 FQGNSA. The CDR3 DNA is TGTGCCAGCAGCTTAGAACCTGGGAAAACCTACGAGCAGTACTTC. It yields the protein CASSLEPGKTYEQYF.

CDR3 in amino acids: CASSLLPSTAEQYF. The CDR3 region has the DNA TGTGCCAGCAGCCTTCTTCCTTCCACAGCCGAGCAGTACTTC. The V call is TRBV2, the J call TRBJ2-7; D gene ambiguous. The germline V gene encodes CDR1 SNHLY and CDR2 FYNNEI. The CDR3 consists of 14 residues. The germline V and J ends were trimmed by 6 bases and 6 bases, with 18 bases remaining between them.

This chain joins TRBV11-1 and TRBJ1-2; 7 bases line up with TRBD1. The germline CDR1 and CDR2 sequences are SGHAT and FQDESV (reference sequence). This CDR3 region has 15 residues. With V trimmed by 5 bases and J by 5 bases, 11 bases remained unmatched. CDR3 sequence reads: CASSPEGARDYGYTF. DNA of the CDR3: TGTGCCAGCAGCCCCGAGGGGGCCAGGGATTATGGCTACACCTTC.

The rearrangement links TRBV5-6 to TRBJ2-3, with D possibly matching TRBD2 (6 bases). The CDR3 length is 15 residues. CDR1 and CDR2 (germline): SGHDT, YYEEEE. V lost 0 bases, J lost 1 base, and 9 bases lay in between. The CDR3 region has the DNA TGTGCCAGCAGCTTGGGGTGGAGGGGCACAGATACGCAGTATTTT. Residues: CASSLGWRGTDTQYF.

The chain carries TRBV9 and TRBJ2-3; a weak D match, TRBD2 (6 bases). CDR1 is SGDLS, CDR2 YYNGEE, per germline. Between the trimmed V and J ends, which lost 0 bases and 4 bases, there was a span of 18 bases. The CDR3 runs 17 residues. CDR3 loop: CASSVAGGGGRPDTQYF. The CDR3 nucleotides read TGTGCCAGCAGCGTAGCCGGAGGAGGAGGGCGGCCAGATACGCAGTATTTT. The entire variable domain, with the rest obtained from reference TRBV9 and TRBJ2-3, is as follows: DSGVTQTPKHLITATGQRVTLRCSPRSGDLSVYWYQQSLDQGLQFLIQYYNGEERAKGNILERFSAQQFPDLHSELNLSSLELGDSALYFCASSVAGGGGRPDTQYFGPGTRLTVL.

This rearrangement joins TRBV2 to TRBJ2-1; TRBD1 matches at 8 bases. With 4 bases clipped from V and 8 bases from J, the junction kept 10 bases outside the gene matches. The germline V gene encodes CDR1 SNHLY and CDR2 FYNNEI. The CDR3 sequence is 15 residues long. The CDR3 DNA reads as TGTGCCAGCAGTGTAGATGCAGGGGGCTTCGATGAGCAGTTCTTC. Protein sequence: CASSVDAGGFDEQFF.

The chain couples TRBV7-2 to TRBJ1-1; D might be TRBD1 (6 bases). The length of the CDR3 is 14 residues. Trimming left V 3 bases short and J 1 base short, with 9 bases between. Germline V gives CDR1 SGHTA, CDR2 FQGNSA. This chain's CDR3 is CASSFGGRNTEAFF. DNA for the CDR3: TGTGCCAGCAGCTTCGGGGGGCGGAACACTGAAGCTTTCTTT.

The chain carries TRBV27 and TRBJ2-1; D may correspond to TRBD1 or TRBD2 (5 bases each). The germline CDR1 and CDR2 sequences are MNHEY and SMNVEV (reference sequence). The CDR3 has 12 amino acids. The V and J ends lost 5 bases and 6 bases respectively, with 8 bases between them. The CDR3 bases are TGTGCCAGCAGTGGGACGCGCAATGAGCAGTTCTTC. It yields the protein CASSGTRNEQFF.

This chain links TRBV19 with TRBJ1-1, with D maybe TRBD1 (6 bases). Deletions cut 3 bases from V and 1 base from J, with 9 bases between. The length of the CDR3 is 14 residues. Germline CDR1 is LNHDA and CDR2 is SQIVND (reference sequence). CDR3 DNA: TGTGCCAGTAGTATGGGACAACCGAACACTGAAGCTTTCTTT. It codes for CASSMGQPNTEAFF.

The CDR3, as DNA: TGTGCCAGCAGCCCCGGGACAGGGCGAGAAAAACTGTTTTTT. Protein: CASSPGTGREKLFF. V usage is TRBV5-6 and J usage is TRBJ1-4; the match to TRBD1 covers 9 bases. The CDR3 is 14 amino acids. The V segment lost 4 bases and the J segment 8 bases; nucleotides outside the gene matches: 6. Germline lookup yields CDR1 SGHDT and CDR2 YYEEEE.

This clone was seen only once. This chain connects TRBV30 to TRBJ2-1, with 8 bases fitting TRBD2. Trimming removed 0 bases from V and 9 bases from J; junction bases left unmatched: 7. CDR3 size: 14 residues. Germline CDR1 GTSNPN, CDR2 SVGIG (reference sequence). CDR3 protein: CAWSVGTSWAEQFF. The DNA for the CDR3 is TGTGCCTGGAGTGTAGGGACTAGTTGGGCTGAGCAGTTCTTC. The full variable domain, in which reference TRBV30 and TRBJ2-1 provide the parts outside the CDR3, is SQTIHQWPATLVQPVGSPLSLECTVEGTSNPNLYWYRQAAGRGLQLLFYSVGIGQISSEVPQNLSASRPQDRQFILSSKKLLLSDSGFYLCAWSVGTSWAEQFFGPGTRLTVL.

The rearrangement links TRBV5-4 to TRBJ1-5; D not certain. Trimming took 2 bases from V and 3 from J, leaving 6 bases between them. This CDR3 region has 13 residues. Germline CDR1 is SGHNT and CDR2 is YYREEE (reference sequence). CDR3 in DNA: TGTGCCAGCAGCTTAGAGCTCAATCAGCCCCAGCATTTT. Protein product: CASSLELNQPQHF.

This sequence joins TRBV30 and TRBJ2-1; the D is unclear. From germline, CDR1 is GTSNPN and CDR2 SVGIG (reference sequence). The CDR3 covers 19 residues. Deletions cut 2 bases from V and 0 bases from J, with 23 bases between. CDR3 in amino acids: CAWSPPALPRPGSYNEQFF. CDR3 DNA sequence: TGTGCCTGGAGTCCCCCGGCTCTCCCTCGACCCGGCTCCTACAATGAGCAGTTCTTC.

This chain's CDR3 is CASSIGLVGTDTQYF. The CDR3 DNA reads as TGCGCCAGCAGCATCGGACTAGTAGGCACAGATACGCAGTATTTT. The chain links TRBV5-1 to TRBJ2-3; TRBD2 aligns across 7 bases. Germline assignment: CDR1 SGHRS and CDR2 YFSETQ. The CDR3 spans 15 residues. J lost 1 base, V lost 4 bases, and 6 bases had no gene match.

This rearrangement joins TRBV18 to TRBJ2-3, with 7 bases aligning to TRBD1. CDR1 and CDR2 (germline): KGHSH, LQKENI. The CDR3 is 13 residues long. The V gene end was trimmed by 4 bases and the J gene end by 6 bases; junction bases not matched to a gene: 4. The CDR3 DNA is TGTGCCAGCTCACTTGGACAGGAGGATACGCAGTATTTT. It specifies CASSLGQEDTQYF.

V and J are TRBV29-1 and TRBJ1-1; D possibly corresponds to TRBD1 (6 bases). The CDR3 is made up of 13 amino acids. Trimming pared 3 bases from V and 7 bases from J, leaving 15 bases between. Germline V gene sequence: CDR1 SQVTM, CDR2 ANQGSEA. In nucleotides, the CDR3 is TGCAGCGTTGATGAGACAGGTGACCTTGAAGCTTTCTTT. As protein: CSVDETGDLEAFF. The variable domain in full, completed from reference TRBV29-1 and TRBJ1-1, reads SAVISQKPSRDICQRGTSLTIQCQVDSQVTMMFWYRQQPGQSLTLIATANQGSEATYESGFVIDKFPISRPNLTFSTLTVSNMSPEDSSIYLCSVDETGDLEAFFGQGTRLTVV.

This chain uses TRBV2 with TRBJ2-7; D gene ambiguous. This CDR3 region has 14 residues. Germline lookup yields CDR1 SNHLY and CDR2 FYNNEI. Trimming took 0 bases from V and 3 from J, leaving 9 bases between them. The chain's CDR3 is CASSEAPPYYEQYF. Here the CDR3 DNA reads TGTGCCAGCAGTGAAGCGCCCCCTTACTACGAGCAGTACTTC.

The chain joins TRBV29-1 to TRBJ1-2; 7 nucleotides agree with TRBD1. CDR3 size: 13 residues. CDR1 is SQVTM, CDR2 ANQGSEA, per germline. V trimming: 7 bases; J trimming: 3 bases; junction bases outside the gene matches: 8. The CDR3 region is CSAGQADDYGYTF. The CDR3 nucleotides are TGCAGCGCCGGACAGGCGGACGACTATGGCTACACCTTC.

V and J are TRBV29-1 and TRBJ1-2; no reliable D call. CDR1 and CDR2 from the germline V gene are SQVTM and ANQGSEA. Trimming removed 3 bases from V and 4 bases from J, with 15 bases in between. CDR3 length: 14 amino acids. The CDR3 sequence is CSVDPQASGYGYTF. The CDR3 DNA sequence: TGCAGCGTTGACCCTCAGGCTAGTGGCTATGGCTACACCTTC. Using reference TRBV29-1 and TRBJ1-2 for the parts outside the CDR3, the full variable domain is SAVISQKPSRDICQRGTSLTIQCQVDSQVTMMFWYRQQPGQSLTLIATANQGSEATYESGFVIDKFPISRPNLTFSTLTVSNMSPEDSSIYLCSVDPQASGYGYTFGSGTRLTVV.

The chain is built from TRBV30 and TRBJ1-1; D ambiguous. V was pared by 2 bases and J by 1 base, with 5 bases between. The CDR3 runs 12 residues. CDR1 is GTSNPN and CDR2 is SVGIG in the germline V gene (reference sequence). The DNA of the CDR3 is TGTGCCTGGAGTTTGCGGAACACTGAAGCTTTCTTT. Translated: CAWSLRNTEAFF.

In nucleotides, the CDR3 is TGTGCCAGTAGTAGGGGGCGGGACTACGAGCAGTACTTC. Its translation is CASSRGRDYEQYF. J is TRBJ2-7 and V is TRBV19; the D gene could be TRBD1 or TRBD2 (6 bases each). The germline V and J ends were trimmed by 4 bases and 3 bases, with 10 bases remaining between them. The germline V gene encodes CDR1 LNHDA and CDR2 SQIVND (reference sequence). This CDR3 is built from 13 residues.

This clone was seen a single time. The CDR3 loop reads CASSRGFGSYEQYF. The DNA for the CDR3 is TGTGCCAGCAGCCGGGGATTCGGGTCCTACGAGCAGTACTTC. This chain links TRBV5-6 with TRBJ2-7; TRBD2 might be the D (5 bases). Germline assignment: CDR1 SGHDT and CDR2 YYEEEE. The germline V and J ends were trimmed by 4 bases and 1 base, with 12 bases remaining between them. This CDR3 comprises 14 residues. Full variable domain (remainder filled in from reference TRBV5-6 and TRBJ2-7): DAGVTQSPTHLIKTRGQQVTLRCSPKSGHDTVSWYQQALGQGPQFIFQYYEEEERQRGNFPDRFSGHQFPNYSSELNVNALLLGDSALYLCASSRGFGSYEQYFGPGTRLTVT.

The CDR3 sequence is CAWSEGQTTNEKLFF. The CDR3 DNA follows: TGTGCCTGGAGTGAGGGACAGACAACTAATGAAAAACTGTTTTTT. The chain links TRBV30 to TRBJ1-4; 7 positions match TRBD1. Germline CDR1 GTSNPN, CDR2 SVGIG (reference sequence). Trimming took 1 base from V and 0 from J; bases not matched to a gene: 2. The CDR3 sequence is 15 residues long.

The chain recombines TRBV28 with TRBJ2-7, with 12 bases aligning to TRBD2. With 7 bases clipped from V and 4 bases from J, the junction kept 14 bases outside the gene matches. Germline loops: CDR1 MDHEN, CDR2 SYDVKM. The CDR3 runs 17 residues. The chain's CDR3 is CASTTPVLAGGGYEQYF. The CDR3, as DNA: TGTGCCAGCACCACACCAGTACTAGCGGGAGGTGGTTACGAGCAGTACTTC. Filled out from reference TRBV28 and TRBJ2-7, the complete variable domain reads DVKVTQSSRYLVKRTGEKVFLECVQDMDHENMFWYRQDPGLGLRLIYFSYDVKMKEKGDIPEGYSVSREKKERFSLILESASTNQTSMYLCASTTPVLAGGGYEQYFGPGTRLTVT.

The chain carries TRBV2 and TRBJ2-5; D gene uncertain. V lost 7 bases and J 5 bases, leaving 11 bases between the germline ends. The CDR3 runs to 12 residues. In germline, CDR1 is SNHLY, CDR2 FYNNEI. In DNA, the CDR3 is TGTGCCAGCAAAAAAGAGTCGGAGACCCAGTACTTC. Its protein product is CASKKESETQYF. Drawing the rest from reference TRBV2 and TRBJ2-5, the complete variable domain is EPEVTQTPSHQVTQMGQEVILRCVPISNHLYFYWYRQILGQKVEFLVSFYNNEISEKSEIFDDQFSVERPDGSNFTLKIRSTKLEDSAMYFCASKKESETQYFGPGTRLLVL.

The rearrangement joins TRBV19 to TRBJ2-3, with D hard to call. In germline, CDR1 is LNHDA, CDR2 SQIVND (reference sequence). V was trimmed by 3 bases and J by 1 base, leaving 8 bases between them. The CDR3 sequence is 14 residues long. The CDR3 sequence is CASSMGFGTDTQYF. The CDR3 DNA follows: TGTGCCAGTAGTATGGGCTTCGGCACAGATACGCAGTATTTT.

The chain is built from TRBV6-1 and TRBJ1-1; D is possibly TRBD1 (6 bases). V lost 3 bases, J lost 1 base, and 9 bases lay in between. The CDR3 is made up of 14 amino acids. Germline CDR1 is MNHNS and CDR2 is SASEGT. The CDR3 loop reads CASSDVGQNTEAFF. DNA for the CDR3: TGTGCCAGCAGTGACGTGGGACAGAACACTGAAGCTTTCTTT.

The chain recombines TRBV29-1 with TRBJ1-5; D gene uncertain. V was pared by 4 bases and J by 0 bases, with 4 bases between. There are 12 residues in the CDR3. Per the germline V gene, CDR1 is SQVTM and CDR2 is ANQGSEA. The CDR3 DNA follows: TGCAGCGTTGCCAGTAGCAATCAGCCCCAGCATTTT. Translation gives CSVASSNQPQHF.

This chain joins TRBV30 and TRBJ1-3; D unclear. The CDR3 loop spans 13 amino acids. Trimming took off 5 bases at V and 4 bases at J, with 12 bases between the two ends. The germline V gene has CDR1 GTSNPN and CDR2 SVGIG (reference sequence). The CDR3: CAWEVTDGNTIYF. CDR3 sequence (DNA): TGTGCCTGGGAGGTGACGGACGGAAACACCATATATTTT.

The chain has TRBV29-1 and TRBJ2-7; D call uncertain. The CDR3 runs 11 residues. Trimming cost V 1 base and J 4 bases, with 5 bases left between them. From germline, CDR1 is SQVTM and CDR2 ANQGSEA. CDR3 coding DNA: TGCAGCGTTGAAGTGAGTTACGAGCAGTACTTC. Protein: CSVEVSYEQYF.